This T cell receptor (beta chain) emerged from a study of T cells in narcolepsy. TCRdb's copy holds only in-frame clones and misses some; the assay was immunoSEQ multiplex PCR. The sample consists of about 27,000 clones, approximately 80% of them appearing once. Findings of the study overall: Autoreactive clone sequences were missing from some blood memory CD4+ repertoires.

Between the trimmed V and J ends, which lost 8 bases and 3 bases, there was a span of 13 bases. This CDR3 spans 13 amino acids. Germline V gene data show CDR1 as MNHNY and CDR2 as SVGAGI (reference sequence). In the case of this clone: Antigen unknown.

The receptor was derived from a human donor with narcolepsy. The chain joins TRBV6-6 to TRBJ1-1, with D unclear. Sequencing input: CD45RA- memory CD4+ T cells from PBMCs. The DNA of the CDR3 is TGTGCCAGCGGATGGACTGGGGACACTGAAGCTTTCTTT. Residues: CASGWTGDTEAFF.